This T cell receptor beta chain was sequenced for a study of identical twins. One entry per CDR3 protein, called by TCRdb with MiXCR from the 5' RACE reads. The sample holds 500,000 or so distinct CDR3 sequences; approximately 22% are singletons and the top ten take approximately 0.95%. Per the germline V gene, CDR1 is LGHNA and CDR2 is YSLEER. There are 16 residues in the CDR3. Ten or more counts support this clonotype. Mismatch with germline at one junction end may stem from a read error. A further study also used this sample, focusing on T cells expressing NK-cell markers.

The receptor was derived from a woman aged 18-30 years in good health. The genes are TRBV4-3 and TRBJ1-6, with D unclear. The sequenced material came from CD4+ T cells sorted from blood. CDR3 region: CASRQDMYEVGSPLHF. For the CDR3, the DNA is TGCGCCAGCAGACAAGATATGTACGAAGTAGGGTCACCCCTCCACTTT.